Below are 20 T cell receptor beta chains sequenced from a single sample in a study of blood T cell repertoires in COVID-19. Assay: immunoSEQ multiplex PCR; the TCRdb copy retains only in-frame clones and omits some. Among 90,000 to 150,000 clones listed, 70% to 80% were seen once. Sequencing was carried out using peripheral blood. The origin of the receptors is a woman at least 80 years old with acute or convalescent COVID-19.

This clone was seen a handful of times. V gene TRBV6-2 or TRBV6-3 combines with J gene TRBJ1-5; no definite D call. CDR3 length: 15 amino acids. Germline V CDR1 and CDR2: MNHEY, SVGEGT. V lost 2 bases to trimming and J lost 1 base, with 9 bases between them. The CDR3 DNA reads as TGTGCCAGCAGTTACGAGGGTTTGAGCAATCAGCCCCAGCATTTT. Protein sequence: CASSYEGLSNQPQHF.

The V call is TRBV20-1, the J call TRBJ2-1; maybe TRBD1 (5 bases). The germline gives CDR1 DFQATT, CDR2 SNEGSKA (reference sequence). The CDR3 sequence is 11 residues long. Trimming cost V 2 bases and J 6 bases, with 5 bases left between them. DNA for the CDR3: TGCAGTGCTAGACAGGGCAATGAGCAGTTCTTC. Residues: CSARQGNEQFF.

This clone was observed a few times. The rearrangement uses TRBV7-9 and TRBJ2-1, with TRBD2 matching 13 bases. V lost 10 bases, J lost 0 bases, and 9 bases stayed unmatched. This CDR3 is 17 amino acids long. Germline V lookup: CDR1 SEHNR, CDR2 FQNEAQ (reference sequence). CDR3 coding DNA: TGTGCCACCGGAACTAGCGGGGGGGTTAGCTCCTACAATGAGCAGTTCTTC. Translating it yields CATGTSGGVSSYNEQFF.

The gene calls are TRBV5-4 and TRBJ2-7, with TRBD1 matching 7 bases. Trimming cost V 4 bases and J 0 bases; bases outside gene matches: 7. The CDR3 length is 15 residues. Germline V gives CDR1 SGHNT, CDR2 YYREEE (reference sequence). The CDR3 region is CASSRQGFTSYEQYF. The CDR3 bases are TGTGCCAGCAGCCGACAGGGATTTACCTCCTACGAGCAGTACTTC.

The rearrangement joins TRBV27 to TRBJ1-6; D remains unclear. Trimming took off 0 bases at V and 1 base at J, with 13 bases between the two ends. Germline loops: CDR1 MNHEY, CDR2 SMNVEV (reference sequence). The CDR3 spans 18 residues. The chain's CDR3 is CASSLSMTRLSYNSPLHF. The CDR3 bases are TGTGCCAGCAGTTTATCCATGACACGTTTATCCTATAATTCACCCCTCCACTTT.

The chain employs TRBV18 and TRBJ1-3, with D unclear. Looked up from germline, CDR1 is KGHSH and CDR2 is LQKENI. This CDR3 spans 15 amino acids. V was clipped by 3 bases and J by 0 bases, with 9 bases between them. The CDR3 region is CASSPDGLSGNTIYF. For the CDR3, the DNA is TGTGCCAGCTCACCGGACGGACTCTCTGGAAACACCATATATTTT.

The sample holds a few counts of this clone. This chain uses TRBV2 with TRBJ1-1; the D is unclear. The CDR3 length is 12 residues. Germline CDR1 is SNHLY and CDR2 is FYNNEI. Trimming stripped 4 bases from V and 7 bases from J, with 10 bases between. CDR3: CASSGFAGEAFF. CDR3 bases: TGTGCCAGCAGTGGATTTGCCGGTGAAGCTTTCTTT.

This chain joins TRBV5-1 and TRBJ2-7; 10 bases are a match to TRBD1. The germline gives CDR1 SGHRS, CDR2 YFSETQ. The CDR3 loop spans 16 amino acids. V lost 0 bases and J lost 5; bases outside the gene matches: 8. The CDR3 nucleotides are TGCGCCAGCAGCTTGGCGGGACAGGGGTCTGCTGACGAGCAGTACTTC. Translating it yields CASSLAGQGSADEQYF.

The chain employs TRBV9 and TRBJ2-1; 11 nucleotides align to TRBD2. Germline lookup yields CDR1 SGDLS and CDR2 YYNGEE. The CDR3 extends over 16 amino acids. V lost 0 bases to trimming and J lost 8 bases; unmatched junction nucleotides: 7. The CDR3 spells CASSVDSGRVADEQFF. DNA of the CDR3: TGTGCCAGCAGCGTAGATAGCGGGAGGGTCGCAGATGAGCAGTTCTTC.

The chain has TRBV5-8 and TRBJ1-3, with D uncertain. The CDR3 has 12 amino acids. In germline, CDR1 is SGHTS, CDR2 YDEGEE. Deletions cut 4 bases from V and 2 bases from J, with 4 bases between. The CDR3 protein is CASSPTGNTIYF. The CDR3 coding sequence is TGTGCCAGCAGCCCTACTGGAAACACCATATATTTT. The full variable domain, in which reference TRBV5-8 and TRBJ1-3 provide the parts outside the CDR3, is EAGVTQSPTHLIKTRGQQATLRCSPISGHTSVYWYQQALGLGLQFLLWYDEGEERNRGNFPPRFSGRQFPNYSSELNVNALELEDSALYLCASSPTGNTIYFGEGSWLTVV.

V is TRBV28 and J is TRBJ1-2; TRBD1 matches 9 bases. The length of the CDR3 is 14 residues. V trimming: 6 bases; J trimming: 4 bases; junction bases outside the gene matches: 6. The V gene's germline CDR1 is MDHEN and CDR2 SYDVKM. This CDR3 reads CASRPGQGIYGYTF. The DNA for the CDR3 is TGTGCCAGCAGGCCGGGACAGGGAATCTATGGCTACACCTTC.

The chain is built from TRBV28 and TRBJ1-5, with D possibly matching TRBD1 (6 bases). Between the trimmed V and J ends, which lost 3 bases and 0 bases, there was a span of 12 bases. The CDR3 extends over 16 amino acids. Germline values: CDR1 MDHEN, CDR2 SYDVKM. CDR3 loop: CASSLFRGPSNQPQHF. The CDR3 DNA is TGTGCCAGCAGTTTGTTCAGGGGTCCTAGCAATCAGCCCCAGCATTTT.

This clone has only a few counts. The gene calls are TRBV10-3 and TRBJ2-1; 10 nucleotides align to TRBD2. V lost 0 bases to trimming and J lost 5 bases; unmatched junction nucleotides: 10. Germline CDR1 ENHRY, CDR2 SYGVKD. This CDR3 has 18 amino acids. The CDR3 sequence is CAISESSLSGGANNEQFF. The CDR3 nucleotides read TGTGCCATCAGTGAGTCGTCGTTAAGCGGGGGGGCGAACAATGAGCAGTTCTTC.

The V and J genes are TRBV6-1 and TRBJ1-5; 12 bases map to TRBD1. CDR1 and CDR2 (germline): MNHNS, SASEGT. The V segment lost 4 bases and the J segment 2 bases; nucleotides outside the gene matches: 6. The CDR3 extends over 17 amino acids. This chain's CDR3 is CASSGGQGARGNQPQHF. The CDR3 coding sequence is TGTGCCAGCAGTGGGGGACAGGGGGCGAGAGGCAATCAGCCCCAGCATTTT.

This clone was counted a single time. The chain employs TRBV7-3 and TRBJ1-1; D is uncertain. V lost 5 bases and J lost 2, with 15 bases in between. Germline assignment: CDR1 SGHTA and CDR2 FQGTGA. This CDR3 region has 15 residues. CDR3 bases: TGTGCCAGCAGCCTAGTAAGTGGACTTAACACTGAAGCTTTCTTT. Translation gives CASSLVSGLNTEAFF.

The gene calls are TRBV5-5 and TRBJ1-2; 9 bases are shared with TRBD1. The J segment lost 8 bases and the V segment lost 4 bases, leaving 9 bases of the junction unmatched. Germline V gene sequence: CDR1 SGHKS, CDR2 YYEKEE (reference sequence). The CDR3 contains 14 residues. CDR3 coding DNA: TGTGCCAGCAGCCCGGAGGACAGGGGAAAAGGCTACACCTTC. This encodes CASSPEDRGKGYTF.

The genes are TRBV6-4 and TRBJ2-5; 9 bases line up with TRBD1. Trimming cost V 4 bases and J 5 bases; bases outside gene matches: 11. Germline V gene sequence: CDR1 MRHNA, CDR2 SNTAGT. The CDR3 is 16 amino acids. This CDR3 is CASSVNYRGPGETQYF. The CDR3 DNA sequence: TGTGCCAGCAGTGTAAACTACAGGGGGCCGGGGGAGACCCAGTACTTC.

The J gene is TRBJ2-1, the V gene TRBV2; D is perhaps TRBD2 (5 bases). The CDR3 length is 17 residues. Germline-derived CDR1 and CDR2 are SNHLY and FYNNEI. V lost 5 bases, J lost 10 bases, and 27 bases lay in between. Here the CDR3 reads CASSPRRTSGSKWEQFF. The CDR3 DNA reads TGTGCCAGCAGTCCACGGCGGACCTCGGGATCGAAATGGGAGCAGTTCTTC.

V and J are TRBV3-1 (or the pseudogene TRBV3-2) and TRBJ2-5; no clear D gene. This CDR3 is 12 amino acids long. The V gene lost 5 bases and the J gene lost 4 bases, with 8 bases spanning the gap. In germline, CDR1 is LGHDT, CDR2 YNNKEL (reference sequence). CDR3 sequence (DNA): TGTGCCAGCAGCTTCAGTACAGAGACCCAGTACTTC. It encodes CASSFSTETQYF.

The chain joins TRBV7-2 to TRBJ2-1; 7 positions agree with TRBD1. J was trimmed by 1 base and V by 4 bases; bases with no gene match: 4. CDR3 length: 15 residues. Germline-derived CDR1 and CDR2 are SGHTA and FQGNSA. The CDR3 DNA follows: TGTGCCAGCAGCTCAAGGACAGGATCCTACAATGAGCAGTTCTTC. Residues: CASSSRTGSYNEQFF. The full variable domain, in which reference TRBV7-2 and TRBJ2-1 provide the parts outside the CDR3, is GAGVSQSPSNKVTEKGKDVELRCDPISGHTALYWYRQSLGQGLEFLIYFQGNSAPDKSGLPSDRFSAERTGGSVSTLTIQRTQQEDSAVYLCASSSRTGSYNEQFFGPGTRLTVL.